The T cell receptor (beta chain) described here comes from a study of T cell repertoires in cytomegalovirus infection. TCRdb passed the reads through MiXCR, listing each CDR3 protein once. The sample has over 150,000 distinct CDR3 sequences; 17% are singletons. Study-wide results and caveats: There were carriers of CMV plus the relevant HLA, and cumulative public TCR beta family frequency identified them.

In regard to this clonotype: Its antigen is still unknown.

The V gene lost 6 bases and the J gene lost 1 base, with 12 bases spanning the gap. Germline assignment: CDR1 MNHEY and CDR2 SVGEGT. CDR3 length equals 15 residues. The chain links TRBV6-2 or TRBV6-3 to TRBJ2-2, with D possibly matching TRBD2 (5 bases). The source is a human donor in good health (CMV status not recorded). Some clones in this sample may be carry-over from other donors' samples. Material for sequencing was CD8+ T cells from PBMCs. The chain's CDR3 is CASSLLDWNTGELFF. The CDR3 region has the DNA TGTGCCAGCAGCCTTTTGGACTGGAACACCGGGGAGCTGTTTTTT.